The 8 T cell receptor beta chains listed next were all sequenced from one sample in a study of regulatory T cells in long-lasting Graves disease. In building TCR beta libraries, iRepertoire HTBI primers were used together with Arm-PCR of CDR3 regions. TCRdb called the multiplex PCR reads again in MiXCR, with one record for every CDR3 protein. Of roughly 500,000 distinct CDR3 sequences in the sample, more than 10% were seen once. Indicated time point: newly diagnosed GD, antithyroid drugs for less than 3 months. Construction of the TCR library relied on RNA isolated from PBMCs. Separately, the same data were catalogued under a study of T cells in Graves' hyperthyroidism and ophthalmopathy.

The material sequenced was peripheral blood mononuclear cells (PBMCs), taken at new diagnosis, from a patient treated with antithyroid drugs. The source of these receptors is a woman aged 30 to 39 with Graves disease.

This clonotype came up many times. The gene calls are TRBV10-3 and TRBJ2-1; 8 bases map to TRBD2. The CDR3 runs to 15 residues. The germline gives CDR1 ENHRY, CDR2 SYGVKD. V shed 3 bases, J shed 4 bases, and the junction held 5 bases outside the gene matches. The CDR3 is CAISESGSGYNEQFF. The CDR3 DNA sequence: TGTGCCATCAGTGAAAGCGGGAGTGGGTACAATGAGCAGTTCTTC.

V usage is TRBV5-1 and J usage is TRBJ2-7; D tentatively fits TRBD1 or TRBD2 (6 bases each). The germline CDR1 and CDR2 sequences are SGHRS and YFSETQ. CDR3 size: 16 residues. V was pared by 6 bases and J by 4 bases, with 23 bases between. Here the CDR3 reads CASTLVGGFFLYEQYF. The DNA of the CDR3 is TGCGCCAGCACCCTCGTCGGGGGCTTCTTTCTTTACGAGCAGTACTTC.

CDR3 region: CASSSRGFRLVTDTQYF. The CDR3 nucleotides are TGTGCCAGCAGTTCCCGGGGATTTCGACTTGTCACAGATACGCAGTATTTT. This chain connects TRBV28 to TRBJ2-3; D is possibly TRBD2 (5 bases). There are 17 residues in the CDR3. Trimming took off 4 bases at V and 2 bases at J, with 19 bases between the two ends. Germline values: CDR1 MDHEN, CDR2 SYDVKM.

Turning to this clonotype: A clone one base away is much larger, so this may be a read error. This rearrangement joins TRBV20-1 to TRBJ2-2; D is undetermined. The V gene's germline CDR1 is DFQATT and CDR2 SNEGSKA (reference sequence). CDR3 length: 15 residues. V was shortened by 4 bases and J by 1 base, with 13 bases between the two germline ends. CDR3 sequence: CSATGTYRNTGELFF. DNA for the CDR3: TGCAGTGCTACGGGCACGTACCGGAACACCGGGGAGCTGTTTTTT.

This clonotype was counted at least ten times. The CDR3, as DNA: TGTGCCAGCTCACCCCGGGACTTTTACACAGATACGCAGTATTTT. Translated, it gives CASSPRDFYTDTQYF. The chain recombines TRBV18 with TRBJ2-3; perhaps TRBD2 as D (6 bases). Trimming pared 3 bases from V and 2 bases from J, leaving 12 bases between. The CDR3 consists of 15 residues. Germline assignment: CDR1 KGHSH and CDR2 LQKENI.

The V call is TRBV9, the J call TRBJ2-1; the D gene is possibly TRBD1 (6 bases). Trimming removed 1 base at V and 3 bases at J, with 11 bases between. The CDR3 extends over 15 amino acids. Germline loops: CDR1 SGDLS, CDR2 YYNGEE. In nucleotides, the CDR3 is TGTGCCAGCAGCGTAACCGGGACATACTACAATGAGCAGTTCTTC. This codes for CASSVTGTYYNEQFF.

This clonotype has ten or more counts. The V and J genes are TRBV5-8 and TRBJ2-5, with 14 bases matching TRBD2. CDR1 is SGHTS and CDR2 is YDEGEE in the germline V gene. The J segment lost 5 bases and the V segment lost 4 bases, leaving 7 bases of the junction unmatched. The CDR3 covers 16 residues. The CDR3 sequence: CASSTGLAGEGETQYF. The CDR3 DNA reads TGTGCCAGCAGCACGGGACTAGCGGGAGAAGGGGAGACCCAGTACTTC. The full variable domain, completed using reference TRBV5-8 and TRBJ2-5, is EAGVTQSPTHLIKTRGQQATLRCSPISGHTSVYWYQQALGLGLQFLLWYDEGEERNRGNFPPRFSGRQFPNYSSELNVNALELEDSALYLCASSTGLAGEGETQYFGPGTRLLVL.

The sample holds many counts of this clonotype. This chain links TRBV10-3 with TRBJ1-1; the D is unclear. V lost 6 bases and J lost 4, with 15 bases in between. Germline V gene sequence: CDR1 ENHRY, CDR2 SYGVKD. The CDR3 runs 14 residues. The CDR3 loop reads CAIRKSGIGTEAFF. The CDR3 region has the DNA TGTGCCATCAGAAAATCCGGGATTGGCACTGAAGCTTTCTTT.